This T cell receptor (beta chain) was identified in a study of T cell responses to AZD1222 COVID-19 vaccine. The CDR3 has 13 amino acids. Trimming pared 4 bases from V and 3 bases from J, leaving 9 bases between. This clone appeared a few times. Antigen unknown. Method: immunoSEQ multiplex PCR; TCRdb's copy keeps in-frame clones and lacks some. The sample holds about 130,000 clones, about 86% seen once. Study outcomes and limitations: Sampled repertoires all dated from after the peak T cell response. Clonal diversity was possibly underestimated, and white British individuals and females predominated among donors.

This chain links TRBV12-3 or TRBV12-4 with TRBJ1-1; D is uncertain. This TCR came from an adult in good health. This specimen was peripheral blood, taken on day 0 of AZD1222 vaccination. This CDR3 reads CASSSRLDTEAFF. CDR3 in DNA: TGTGCCAGCAGTTCTCGCTTGGACACTGAAGCTTTCTTT.